Here is one TCR beta chain with its context. As yet, its antigen is unknown. V was clipped by 5 bases and J by 2 bases, with 9 bases between them. The CDR3 extends over 13 amino acids. Germline V lookup: CDR1 SGHTA, CDR2 FQGTGA. Clones were sequenced by immunoSEQ multiplex PCR, and TCRdb holds only the in-frame ones, with some missing. The sample includes more than 95,000 clones, about nine tenths seen only once; the top ten take about 50%. The data were obtained in a study of T cell responses to AZD1222 COVID-19 vaccine. At the level of the study: Pooled together were second doses at about 4 or about 12 weeks. Points from the study as a whole: Among the donors, most were white British and more were female, and clonal diversity was possibly underestimated.

The sample consisted of peripheral blood, taken on day 0 of AZD1222 vaccination. This rearrangement joins TRBV7-3 to TRBJ1-1; D perhaps matches TRBD1 (5 bases). This sequence was found in an adult in good health. The CDR3: CASSDQGNTEAFF. The CDR3 DNA reads TGTGCCAGCAGCGATCAGGGAAACACTGAAGCTTTCTTT. The variable domain in full, with the rest retrieved from reference TRBV7-3 and TRBJ1-1, is GAGVSQTPSNKVTEKGKYVELRCDPISGHTALYWYRQSLGQGPEFLIYFQGTGAADDSGLPNDRFFAVRPEGSVSTLKIQRTERGDSAVYLCASSDQGNTEAFFGQGTRLTVV.